This TCR beta chain was recovered during a study of shared clonotypes between healthy human individuals (dated by TCRdb to the early 2020s). In terms of the full investigation: The cohort comprised two women and three men aged 18 to 49 years. To estimate repertoire size and how much clonotypes are shared between individuals, the study performed deep sequencing of blood TCR repertoires from a handful of healthy adults. For each donor, three plates each were used for CD4 naive and CD4 memory, two plates were used for CD8 naive, and one plate was used for CD8 memory. Leukapheresis yielded between about 0.8 and 9.5 billion PBMCs per donor. To increase sequencing depth and limit assay-specific biases, different laboratories used diverse techniques to prepare libraries and sequence TCR repertoires. The paper as a whole reports these results and caveats: Clonotypes shared by all four sorted-subset donors showed higher generation probabilities than non-shared clonotypes. Sharing across a few donors was observed for around 5% of naive CD4, over 3% of naive CD8, over 2% of memory CD4, and about 0.4% of memory CD8 clonotypes. Even with the large sequencing depth, rarefaction of the sorted-subset datasets indicated that sequencing was incomplete. The genetic and exposure-history diversity represented was limited by the small number of donors. Larger estimated clonotype richness was generally found for naive subsets than for memory subsets. Pairwise subsampling led to the expectation that sequencing depth would affect the degree of clonotype sharing among donors. Sampling was restricted to blood, and TCR repertoires in tissues likely differ from the TCR repertoires found in blood.

TCR CDR3 regions were amplified from genomic DNA by multiplex PCR using the deep immunoSEQ assay. Genomic DNA extracted from each cell subset was distributed evenly over all wells of several immunoSEQ 96-well plates, and each plate served as one replicate. Each replicate PCR for sorted subsets received around 200 ng genomic DNA, equal to about 29,000 T cell genomes. Purified libraries were quantified with a Qubit 3.0 fluorometer, sized on a Bioanalyzer 2100, and re-quantified with the KAPA Library Quantification kit. Every immunoSEQ 96-well plate was sequenced on a separate single-read 150-cycle Illumina NextSeq 550 flow cell. The study's processing was this. Because only junctional sequences without quality scores were contained in the immunoSEQ output, filtering matching that applied to full-length reads could not be performed. Sequences were annotated with PyIR, a Python wrapper for IgBLAST v1.9, and V/J genes and CDR3 were assigned using IMGT germline references. Reads with weak V/J assignments (E-value above 1e-6), missing CDR3, stop codons, out-of-frame junctions, or ambiguous translated residues were removed. V3J clonotypes were defined as sequences sharing the same inferred V gene, J gene, and CDR3 amino acid sequence. To compute the percentage overlap between repertoires, the number of shared unique clonotypes was divided by the size of the smaller repertoire. Richness of each repertoire was evaluated using RTK rarefaction, the Chao1 estimator, and Recon v2.1 estimates of unobserved clonotypes. For all TCRbeta clonotypes obtained by the gDNA method from a few donors, generation probabilities were computed with OLGA. The immuneACCESS repertoire file appears here via TCRdb, limited to in-frame rearrangements. These files lack a portion of the clones; in checked studies, under half of the deficit traces to unresolved V genes, and the cause of the others is not known. D and trimming were read from the DNA, whereas the V and J calls and clone size are those reported in that table. The sample profile shows some 2.1 million clones; roughly 94% of them were found once. The ten largest make up roughly 0.13% of the sample.

The CDR3 goes from the cysteine to the phenylalanine over 18 residues. Solely the CDR3 DNA is kept, with 54 bases framed from the first base. The germline V gene specifies MRHNA as CDR1 and SNTAGT as CDR2. V ends up 0 bases short and J 6 bases short, with an unmatched junction base count of 10. Donors were healthy HIV-negative adults with no recently reported acute infections or vaccinations. Every donor was a Caucasian adult residing in Nashville, Tennessee, USA. CD4+ T cells were enriched by magnetic negative selection, after which naive cells were positively selected on CD45RA and the negative fraction was taken as the memory subset. Blood was obtained by leukapheresis, after which PBMCs were separated by Ficoll-Histopaque density gradient centrifugation and cryopreserved in liquid nitrogen vapor phase. Analytical flow cytometry was used to check the purity and quantity of each magnetically sorted T cell population. Genomic DNA was isolated from every sorted fraction and measured by UV absorbance on a Nanodrop 2000c.

A remark on this clone: Its antigen remains undetermined. No base qualities exist here, and no much larger clone lies one base off it.

This TCR was sampled from a young man in good health. The sample consisted of naive CD4+ T cells sorted from blood. The cell subset or site label of this sample denotes: CD45RA+ positively selected. The rearrangement joined TRBV6-4 to TRBJ2-2, with 10 middle bases fitting TRBD2. CDR3 sequence: CASSDSTLAGVGPGELFF. The sequenced DNA: TGTGCCAGCAGTGACTCTACCCTAGCGGGGGTAGGGCCCGGGGAGCTGTTTTTT.